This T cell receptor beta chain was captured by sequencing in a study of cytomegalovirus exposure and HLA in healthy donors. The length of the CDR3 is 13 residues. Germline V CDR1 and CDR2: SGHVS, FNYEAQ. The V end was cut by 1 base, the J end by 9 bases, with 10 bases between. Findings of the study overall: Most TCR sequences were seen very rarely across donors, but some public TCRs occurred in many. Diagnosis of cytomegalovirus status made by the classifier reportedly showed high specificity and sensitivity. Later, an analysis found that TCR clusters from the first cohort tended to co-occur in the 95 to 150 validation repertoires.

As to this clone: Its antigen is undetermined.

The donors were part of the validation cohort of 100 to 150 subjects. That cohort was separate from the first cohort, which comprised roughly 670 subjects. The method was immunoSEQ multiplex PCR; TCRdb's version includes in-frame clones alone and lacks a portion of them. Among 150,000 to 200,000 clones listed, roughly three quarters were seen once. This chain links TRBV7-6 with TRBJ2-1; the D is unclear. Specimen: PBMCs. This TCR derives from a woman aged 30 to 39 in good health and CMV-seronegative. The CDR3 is CASSLGLGSEQFF. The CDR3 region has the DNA TGTGCCAGCAGCTTAGGTTTGGGCTCTGAGCAGTTCTTC.